These 26 T cell receptor beta chains share one sample of origin, sequenced in a study of early T cells in non-severe SARS-CoV-2 infection (TCRdb year 2021). The receptor library was made with 5' RACE. Sequencing took place on a NextSeq 500. Through fastp at Q25 and MiXCR, TCRdb rebuilt clones from the public reads, retaining in-frame beta chains. Every distinct CDR3 protein forms one entry, paired with its most common genes and DNA. The sample contains tens of thousands of distinct CDR3 sequences, over 15% of them found a single time. Together, the top ten hold around 4.9% of the sample. Source: whole blood, taken at baseline. These receptors all stem from an adult who was a healthcare worker with PCR-confirmed SARS-CoV-2 infection or an uninfected control (not recorded which).

This clonotype was recorded a few times. The gene calls are TRBV20-1 and TRBJ2-3; D is unclear. CDR1 is DFQATT, CDR2 SNEGSKA, per germline (reference sequence). Trimming took off 1 base at V and 0 bases at J, with 8 bases between the two ends. This CDR3 has 14 residues. DNA for the CDR3: TGCAGTGCTAGAGCGGCAGCTAGCACAGATACGCAGTATTTT. Protein product: CSARAAASTDTQYF.

The chain uses TRBV20-1 and TRBJ2-5; 11 bases fit TRBD2. CDR3 length: 18 amino acids. Per the germline V gene, CDR1 is DFQATT and CDR2 is SNEGSKA (reference sequence). V lost 5 bases to trimming and J lost 5 bases; unmatched junction nucleotides: 19. The CDR3 DNA sequence: TGCAGTGCTCAGGGGGCTAGCGGGAGGAAGTTGAGGAGTGAGACCCAGTACTTC. Its translation: CSAQGASGRKLRSETQYF.

The genes are TRBV2 and TRBJ2-1; TRBD2 aligns across 13 bases. Trimming cost V 5 bases and J 4 bases; bases outside gene matches: 5. From germline, CDR1 is SNHLY and CDR2 FYNNEI. The CDR3 sequence is 16 residues long. The CDR3 nucleotides read TGTGCCAGCAGTAGACTAGCGGGGGGAGGTTACAATGAGCAGTTCTTC. It specifies CASSRLAGGGYNEQFF.

The J gene is TRBJ2-5, the V gene TRBV9, with 14 bases that match TRBD2. The CDR3 length is 15 residues. The ends lost 3 bases at V and 4 bases at J; junction bases unmatched: 2. Germline V gene lookup returns CDR1 SGDLS and CDR2 YYNGEE. CDR3 protein: CASSEGLAGAETQYF. The CDR3 region has the DNA TGTGCCAGCAGCGAGGGACTAGCGGGAGCAGAGACCCAGTACTTC.

A few counts support this clonotype. The chain joins TRBV4-1 to TRBJ1-2; D is unclear. The CDR3 has 16 residues. V lost 0 bases, J lost 2 bases, and 13 bases lay in between. Germline V gives CDR1 MGHRA, CDR2 YSYEKL. The CDR3 loop reads CASSQEFVVKNYGYTF. Here the CDR3 DNA reads TGCGCCAGCAGCCAAGAATTCGTGGTCAAAAACTATGGCTACACCTTC.

This chain connects TRBV20-1 to TRBJ2-1; TRBD2 matches at 13 bases. Per the germline V gene, CDR1 is DFQATT and CDR2 is SNEGSKA (reference sequence). With V trimmed by 6 bases and J by 6 bases, 11 bases remained unmatched. The CDR3 has 16 residues. Here the CDR3 DNA reads TGCAGTGCCGAGAAGTCGGGACTAGCGGGATTCAATGAGCAGTTCTTC. Encoded protein: CSAEKSGLAGFNEQFF.

The chain joins TRBV12-2 to TRBJ2-7; TRBD1, as called in the table, went unchecked against the DNA. TRBV12-2 is an annotated pseudogene. The CDR3 runs 13 residues. In nucleotides, the CDR3 is TGTGCAAGTCGCCTCGACAGGGTTTACGAGCAGTACTTC. It specifies CASRLDRVYEQYF.

The chain couples TRBV6-2 or TRBV6-3 to TRBJ2-2; no definite D call. V lost 6 bases and J 3 bases, leaving 20 bases between the germline ends. The CDR3 is 17 amino acids. Per germline, CDR1 MNHEY and CDR2 SVGEGT. The CDR3 DNA sequence: TGTGCCAGCAGCCCCTCCTACCAGGATTTGTACACCGGGGAGCTGTTTTTT. Amino acid sequence: CASSPSYQDLYTGELFF.

This clonotype was found a few times. This sequence joins TRBV7-9 and TRBJ1-2; the D gene is possibly TRBD1 (5 bases). V dropped 3 bases and J dropped 3 bases, with 14 bases sitting between them. The CDR3 has 15 residues. Germline CDR1 reads SEHNR; CDR2 reads FQNEAQ (reference sequence). CDR3 DNA: TGTGCCAGCAGCTTCTTAACAGGTCGTGACTATGGCTACACCTTC. It yields the protein CASSFLTGRDYGYTF.

This clonotype has at least ten counts. The chain combines TRBV29-1 with TRBJ2-3; no clear D gene. This CDR3 is 10 amino acids long. CDR1 SQVTM and CDR2 ANQGSEA come from the germline V gene. Trimming left V 7 bases short and J 8 bases short, with 10 bases between. CDR3 residues: CSARVRTQYF. The CDR3, as DNA: TGCAGCGCACGAGTGCGTACGCAGTATTTT.

There are a few counts of this clonotype. The genes are TRBV13 and TRBJ2-2; D not resolved. V was shortened by 5 bases and J by 5 bases, with 9 bases between the two germline ends. The germline CDR1 and CDR2 sequences are PRHDT and FYEKMQ (reference sequence). The length of the CDR3 is 13 residues. CDR3 nucleotides: TGTGCCAGCAGCCCTTACGGTACCGGGGAGCTGTTTTTT. Protein product: CASSPYGTGELFF. The full variable domain, with the rest looked up from reference TRBV13 and TRBJ2-2, is AAGVIQSPRHLIKEKRETATLKCYPIPRHDTVYWYQQGPGQDPQFLISFYEKMQSDKGSIPDRFSAQQFSDYHSELNMSSLELGDSALYFCASSPYGTGELFFGEGSRLTVL.

This clonotype was observed a handful of times. The chain carries TRBV9 and TRBJ1-2; no clear D gene. The CDR3 extends over 14 amino acids. With 2 bases removed from V and 0 bases from J, the gap between germline ends came to 8 bases. Germline loops: CDR1 SGDLS, CDR2 YYNGEE. This CDR3 reads CASSVGRTNYGYTF. The CDR3 nucleotides are TGTGCCAGCAGCGTGGGCAGAACTAACTATGGCTACACCTTC.

This clonotype was observed once. The chain joins TRBV20-1 to TRBJ1-1; 7 bases align to TRBD1. The CDR3 contains 13 residues. Germline CDR1 and CDR2: DFQATT and SNEGSKA (reference sequence). CDR3 DNA: TGCAGCGGGGAATCCACAGGGGCGACTGAAGCTTTCTTT. Protein product: CSGESTGATEAFF.

This clonotype was seen only a few times. This chain connects TRBV5-1 to TRBJ2-7; D is undetermined. The germline V gene encodes CDR1 SGHRS and CDR2 YFSETQ. The CDR3 is made up of 14 amino acids. Trimming left V 4 bases short and J 4 bases short, with 15 bases between. In nucleotides, the CDR3 is TGCGCCAGCAGCCCGGACCGGGTGGTGTACGAGCAGTACTTC. Translating it yields CASSPDRVVYEQYF. The full variable domain, completed using reference TRBV5-1 and TRBJ2-7, is KAGVTQTPRYLIKTRGQQVTLSCSPISGHRSVSWYQQTPGQGLQFLFEYFSETQRNKGNFPGRFSGRQFSNSRSEMNVSTLELGDSALYLCASSPDRVVYEQYFGPGTRLTVT.

This rearrangement joins TRBV5-1 to TRBJ2-2; TRBD1 matches 9 bases. The CDR3 is 15 residues long. In germline, CDR1 is SGHRS, CDR2 YFSETQ. The V gene end was trimmed by 0 bases and the J gene end by 5 bases; junction bases not matched to a gene: 2. The DNA for the CDR3 is TGCGCCAGCAGCTTGGAGGGACAGGGAACCGGGGAGCTGTTTTTT. As protein: CASSLEGQGTGELFF.

This chain's CDR3 is CASSASGRRLHEQFF. CDR3 coding DNA: TGTGCCAGCAGTGCTAGCGGGAGAAGGTTACATGAGCAGTTCTTC. This chain joins TRBV6-2 or TRBV6-3 and TRBJ2-1; 10 bases agree with TRBD2. Trimming at V came to 5 bases and at J to 8 bases, leaving 9 bases not matched to a gene. Germline-derived CDR1 and CDR2 are MNHEY and SVGEGT. CDR3 size: 15 residues.

V gene TRBV7-3 combines with J gene TRBJ1-1; 10 nucleotides agree with TRBD1. V was pared by 5 bases and J by 6 bases, with 6 bases of the junction left unmatched. This CDR3 contains 14 residues. Per germline, CDR1 SGHTA and CDR2 FQGTGA. CDR3 amino acids: CASSAGQGSSEAFF. DNA for the CDR3: TGTGCCAGCAGCGCGGGACAGGGGAGTTCTGAAGCTTTCTTT.

The J gene is TRBJ2-5, the V gene TRBV29-1; no clear D gene. This CDR3 comprises 10 residues. The germline CDR1 and CDR2 sequences are SQVTM and ANQGSEA. Trimming left V 7 bases short and J 4 bases short, with 7 bases between. CDR3 protein: CSALRETQYF. The CDR3 DNA reads TGCAGCGCCCTGAGAGAGACCCAGTACTTC.

The genes are TRBV10-3 and TRBJ2-5, with D uncertain. The CDR3 totals 13 residues. The germline V and J ends were trimmed by 2 bases and 4 bases, with 8 bases remaining between them. Looked up from germline, CDR1 is ENHRY and CDR2 is SYGVKD. The CDR3 protein is CAISENYLETQYF. CDR3 in DNA: TGTGCCATCAGTGAGAACTACCTAGAGACCCAGTACTTC.

The sample holds a few counts of this clonotype. A junction boundary mismatches the germline segment, possibly from a read error. The V and J genes are TRBV7-9 and TRBJ1-2, with D uncertain. The CDR3 runs 13 residues. In germline, CDR1 is SEHNR, CDR2 FQNEAQ (reference sequence). The CDR3 is CASSLGRGHGYTF. Written as DNA, the CDR3 is TGTGCCAGCAGTTTAGGACGGGGTCATGGCTACACCTTC. Based on the CDR3 plus reference TRBV7-9 and TRBJ1-2, the full variable domain is DTGVSQNPRHKITKRGQNVTFRCDPISEHNRLYWYRQTLGQGPEFLTYFQNEAQLEKSRLLSDRFSAERPKGSFSTLEIQRTEQGDSAMYLCASSLGRGHGYTFGSGTRLTVV.

This clonotype was counted only a few times. J is TRBJ1-1 and V is TRBV28; no clear D gene. Germline assignment: CDR1 MDHEN and CDR2 SYDVKM. The CDR3 is made up of 14 amino acids. Trimming removed 4 bases from V and 0 bases from J, with 9 bases in between. This chain's CDR3 is CASSSGSLNTEAFF. As DNA, the CDR3 is TGTGCCAGCAGTTCTGGCAGCTTGAACACTGAAGCTTTCTTT.

This clonotype showed up just a few times. The rearrangement uses TRBV20-1 and TRBJ2-5, with D possibly TRBD1 on 6 matching bases. CDR1 and CDR2 from the germline V gene are DFQATT and SNEGSKA (reference sequence). With 6 bases removed from V and 0 bases from J, the gap between germline ends came to 20 bases. CDR3 length: 16 amino acids. Written as DNA, the CDR3 is TGCAGTGCAGAAACAGGGCCGGCCGTGTACCAAGAGACCCAGTACTTC. It encodes CSAETGPAVYQETQYF.

Notes on this clonotype: A much bigger clone sits one base away, suggesting this may be a read error. The chain is built from TRBV14 and TRBJ2-5; possible D gene TRBD2, 6 bases. The CDR3 loop spans 18 amino acids. The V end lost 1 base, the J end lost 2 bases, and 20 bases lay between the germline ends. The V gene's germline CDR1 is SGHDN and CDR2 FVKESK. This CDR3 is CASSQVSGAEGLQETQYF. Here the CDR3 DNA reads TGTGCCAGCAGCCAAGTCTCGGGAGCCGAGGGGCTACAAGAGACCCAGTACTTC. Using reference TRBV14 and TRBJ2-5 for the parts outside the CDR3, the full variable domain is EAGVTQFPSHSVIEKGQTVTLRCDPISGHDNLYWYRRVMGKEIKFLLHFVKESKQDESGMPNNRFLAERTGGTYSTLKVQPAELEDSGVYFCASSQVSGAEGLQETQYFGPGTRLLVL.

The rearrangement links TRBV7-9 to TRBJ2-3; D not resolved. The CDR3 extends over 16 amino acids. V shed 5 bases and J shed 4 bases, with 19 bases lying between them. Looked up from germline, CDR1 is SEHNR and CDR2 is FQNEAQ (reference sequence). The CDR3 here is CASSHGVSKSPDTQYF. The CDR3 bases are TGTGCCAGCAGCCACGGTGTGTCTAAGAGTCCAGATACGCAGTATTTT.

The chain carries TRBV4-3 and TRBJ2-7; 11 nucleotides align to TRBD2. The V gene end was trimmed by 4 bases and the J gene end by 2 bases; junction bases not matched to a gene: 4. CDR3 length equals 15 residues. The germline CDR1 and CDR2 sequences are LGHNA and YSLEER. CDR3 amino acids: CASSLKTSGAYEQYF. CDR3 sequence (DNA): TGCGCCAGCAGCCTGAAGACTAGCGGGGCCTACGAGCAGTACTTC.

This rearrangement joins TRBV14 to TRBJ2-5; D unresolved. CDR1 and CDR2 from the germline V gene are SGHDN and FVKESK. This CDR3 has 12 residues. V gave up 0 bases and J gave up 6 bases, with 5 bases separating them. The CDR3 sequence: CASSQDPKTQYF. CDR3 nucleotides: TGTGCCAGCAGCCAAGATCCAAAGACCCAGTACTTC.